This T cell receptor (beta chain) was observed in a study of control samples from healthy donors and cancer patients (TCRdb year 2020). CDR1 and CDR2 are read off the germline V gene (reference sequence) as LNHDA and SQIVND. The CDR3 sequence holds 16 residues, the cysteine and phenylalanine included. Only the CDR3 DNA stays, 48 bases, in frame from base 1. Relative to germline, V is missing 7 bases and J is missing 4 bases, with 12 bases of the junction outside any gene match. To note about this clone: No antigen is known for it. Base qualities were left out, and no much larger clone turns up one base away.

Library generation was performed with the immunoSEQ multiplex PCR assay. The source is immuneACCESS, and TCRdb retained only in-frame sequences with V and J called. Part of the clones is not carried over; for the studies checked, unresolved V genes explain less than half of this, and the remainder is unexplained. The sample has about 130,000 clones on record, 75% to 95% of them singletons. 2.5% of the sample is held by the ten biggest clonotypes. The sample consisted of blood. The V and J genes are TRBV19 and TRBJ2-2, with TRBD2 identical over 7 junction bases. The receptor comes from a man younger than 35 in good health. The bases are TGTGCCAGTACCACGGGGAGGGGCTTTATCACCGGGGAGCTGTTTTTT. Its protein reads: CASTTGRGFITGELFF.